In its sample, the clone carrying this T cell receptor beta chain was seen many times. Its target is unknown. The V end was cut by 3 bases, the J end by 4 bases, with 18 bases between. The CDR3 covers 16 residues. CDR1 and CDR2 (germline): KGHSH, LQKENI. For TCRbeta, the library was prepared with unique molecular identifiers. Using its own MiXCR run on the PCR reads, TCRdb lists one record per CDR3 protein. The data hold 25,000 to 30,000 distinct CDR3 sequences, with about 6.3% observed a single time. This specimen belongs to a study of T-cell reconstitution after alpha-beta-depleted transplantation in children. Findings of the study overall: One year post-transplant, T-cell counts and diversity were largely derived from T cells produced anew.

The source material was PBMCs, mostly from graft donor cells, sampled 180 days after TCRalphabeta/CD19-depleted stem cell transplant. The receptor's source is a male patient younger than 18 who had a stem cell transplant for acute myeloid leukemia, so the T cells may come from the graft donor. This sequence joins TRBV18 and TRBJ2-5, with D tentatively TRBD1 (5 bases). The CDR3 coding sequence is TGTGCCAGCTCACCCCAAGGGGTCAGCGATGGAGAGACCCAGTACTTC. Residues: CASSPQGVSDGETQYF. The full variable domain, with the rest looked up from reference TRBV18 and TRBJ2-5, is NAGVMQNPRHLVRRRGQEARLRCSPMKGHSHVYWYRQLPEEGLKFMVYLQKENIIDESGMPKERFSAEFPKEGPSILRIQQVVRGDSAAYFCASSPQGVSDGETQYFGPGTRLLVL.